This TCR beta chain was sequenced during a study of TIL therapy for anti-PD-1-resistant metastatic lung cancer. Time point denoted: pre-treatment sample, taken before nivolumab and TIL therapy. The libraries were made with immunoSEQ v3. Sequencing depth was approximately 2 million read pairs for survey level, about 5-6.5 million for deep. Produced via immunoSEQ multiplex PCR; TCRdb's table is partial and in-frame only. The sample yields nearly 60,000 clones, over 70% seen once. The V gene's germline CDR1 is SEHNR and CDR2 FQNEAQ (reference sequence). The germline V and J ends were trimmed by 5 bases and 0 bases, with 10 bases remaining between them. CDR3 size: 14 residues.

The chain carries TRBV7-9 and TRBJ1-1; D gene uncertain. This receptor was obtained from a person aged 25-80 years with non-small cell lung cancer. Sequences were derived from blood, sampled at baseline. This chain's CDR3 is CASSLGRMNTEAFF. The DNA of the CDR3 is TGTGCCAGCAGCCTAGGGCGGATGAACACTGAAGCTTTCTTT.